This T cell receptor (beta chain) was profiled in a study of ipilimumab plus nivolumab after autologous stem cell transplantation. Overall study: The DLBCL cohort had primary refractory and relapsed disease, with 18-month progression-free survival of about 82% and 31%. Broader study findings: The authors say TCR, Treg and microbiome findings warrant further study.

This clone was observed a single time. What it binds is not known. Repertoires were generated with immunoSEQ multiplex PCR, while TCRdb's copy carries only in-frame clones and drops some. The sample lists some 17,000 clones, about 80% occurring once. CDR3 length: 18 residues. Checkpoint therapy with ipilimumab 1 mg/kg began 14 to 28 days after transplant. The receptor's source is a male donor with diffuse large B-cell lymphoma. V and J are TRBV21-1 and TRBJ1-4. TRBV21-1 is classified as a pseudogene. The sample consisted of PBMCs, taken in a trial of ipilimumab plus nivolumab as post-transplant consolidation. CDR3 protein: CASSKKRKGGSTNEKLFF. Here the CDR3 DNA reads TGTGCCAGCAGCAAAAAGCGGAAGGGGGGGTCAACTAATGAAAAACTGTTTTTT.